The sequence of this TCR beta chain was determined in a study of blood T cell repertoires in COVID-19. Study summary: Samples of COVID-19 (acute and convalescent) were obtained from the United States, Italy and Spain. PBMCs, B-cell-depleted T cells, or T cells were the source of the cDNA or gDNA that made up the material.

Trimming took off 5 bases at V and 1 base at J, with 12 bases between the two ends. Germline CDR1 is SGHTA and CDR2 is FQGNSA. There are 14 residues in the CDR3. Original processing methods: Estimation of nucleated cell counts relied on the amplification of reference gene primers. Data came from immunoSEQ multiplex PCR; TCRdb stores just in-frame clones and leaves some out. V and J calls and clone size are given by that table; D and trimming were obtained from the DNA. The table shows some 170,000 clones, with about 91% occurring only once. The chain is built from TRBV7-2 and TRBJ2-7; D is uncertain. The source is a woman in her fifties or sixties with acute or convalescent COVID-19. The sample taken for sequencing was peripheral blood. CDR3 sequence: CASSPEVYSYEQYF. In DNA form, the CDR3 reads TGTGCCAGCAGCCCAGAGGTGTATTCCTACGAGCAGTACTTC.